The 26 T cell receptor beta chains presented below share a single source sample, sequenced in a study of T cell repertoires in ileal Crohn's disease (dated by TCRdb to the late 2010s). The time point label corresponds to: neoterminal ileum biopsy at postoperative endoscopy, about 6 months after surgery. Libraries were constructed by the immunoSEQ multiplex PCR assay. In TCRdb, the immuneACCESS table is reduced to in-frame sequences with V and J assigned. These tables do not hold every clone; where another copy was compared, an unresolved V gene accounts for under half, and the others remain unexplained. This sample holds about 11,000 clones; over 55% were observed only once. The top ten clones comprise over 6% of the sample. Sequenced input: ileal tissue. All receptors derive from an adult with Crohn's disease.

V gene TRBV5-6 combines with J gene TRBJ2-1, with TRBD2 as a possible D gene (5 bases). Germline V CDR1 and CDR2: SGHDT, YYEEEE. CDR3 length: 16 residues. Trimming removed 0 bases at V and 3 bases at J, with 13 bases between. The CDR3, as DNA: TGTGCCAGCAGCTTGGCCGAAGCGGCATTCTACAATGAGCAGTTCTTC. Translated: CASSLAEAAFYNEQFF.

In DNA form, the CDR3 reads TGTGCCACCAGCATTCCCGGGACAGTTAATGAAAAACTGTTTTTT. Amino acids: CATSIPGTVNEKLFF. V and J are TRBV15 and TRBJ1-4, with 7 bases identical to TRBD1. This CDR3 has 15 residues. CDR1 is LNHNV and CDR2 is YYDKDF in the germline V gene (reference sequence). The junction had 6 bases not matched to a gene; V was cut back by 4 bases and J by 4 bases.

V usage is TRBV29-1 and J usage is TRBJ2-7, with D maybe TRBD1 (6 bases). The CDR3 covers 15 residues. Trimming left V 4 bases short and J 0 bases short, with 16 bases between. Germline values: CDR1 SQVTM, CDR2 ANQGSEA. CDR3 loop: CSVARDGTTSYEQYF. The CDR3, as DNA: TGCAGCGTTGCCCGAGACGGGACAACCTCCTACGAGCAGTACTTC.

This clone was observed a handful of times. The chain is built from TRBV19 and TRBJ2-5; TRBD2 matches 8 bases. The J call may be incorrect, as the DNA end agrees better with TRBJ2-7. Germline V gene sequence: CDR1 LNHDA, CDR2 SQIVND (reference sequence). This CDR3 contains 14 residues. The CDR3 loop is CASSISGSLYEQYF. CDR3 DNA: TGTGCCAGTAGTATCAGCGGGAGTCTCTACGAGCAGTACTTC.

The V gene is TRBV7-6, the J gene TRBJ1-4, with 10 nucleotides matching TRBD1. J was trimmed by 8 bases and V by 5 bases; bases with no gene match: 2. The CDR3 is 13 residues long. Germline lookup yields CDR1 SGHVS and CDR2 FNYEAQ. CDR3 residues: CASSQGQGEKLFF. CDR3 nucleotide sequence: TGTGCCAGCAGCCAGGGACAGGGGGAAAAACTGTTTTTT.

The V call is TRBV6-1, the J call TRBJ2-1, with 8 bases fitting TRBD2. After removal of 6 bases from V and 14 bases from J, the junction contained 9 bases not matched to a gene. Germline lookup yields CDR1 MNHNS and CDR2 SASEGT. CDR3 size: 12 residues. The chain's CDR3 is CASRQGLAFEFF. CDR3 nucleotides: TGTGCCAGCAGACAAGGACTAGCCTTTGAGTTCTTC.

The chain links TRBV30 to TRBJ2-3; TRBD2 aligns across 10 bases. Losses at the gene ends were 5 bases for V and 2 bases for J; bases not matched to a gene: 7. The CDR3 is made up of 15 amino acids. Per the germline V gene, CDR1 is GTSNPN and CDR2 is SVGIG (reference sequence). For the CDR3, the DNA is TGTGCCTGGCTCCCGGGACTAGCGTACACAGATACGCAGTATTTT. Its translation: CAWLPGLAYTDTQYF.

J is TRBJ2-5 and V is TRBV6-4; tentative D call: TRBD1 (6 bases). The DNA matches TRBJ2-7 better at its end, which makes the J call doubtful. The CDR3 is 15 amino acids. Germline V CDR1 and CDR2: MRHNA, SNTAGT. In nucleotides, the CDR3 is TGTGCCAGCAGTGAATCCCACAGGGCGACCTACGAGCAGTACTTC. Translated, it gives CASSESHRATYEQYF.

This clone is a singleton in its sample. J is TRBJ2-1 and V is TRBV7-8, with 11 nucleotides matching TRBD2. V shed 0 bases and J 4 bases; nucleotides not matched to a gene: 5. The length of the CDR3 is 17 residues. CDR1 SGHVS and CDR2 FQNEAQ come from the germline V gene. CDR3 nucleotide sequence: TGTGCCAGCAGCTTAGCGGTAGCGGGAGGGTTTTACAATGAGCAGTTCTTC. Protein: CASSLAVAGGFYNEQFF.

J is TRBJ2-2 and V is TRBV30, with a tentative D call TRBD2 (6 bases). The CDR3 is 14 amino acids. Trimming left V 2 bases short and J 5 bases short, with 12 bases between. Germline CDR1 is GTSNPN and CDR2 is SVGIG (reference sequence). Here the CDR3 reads CAWSLWEETGELFF. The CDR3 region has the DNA TGTGCCTGGAGTCTCTGGGAGGAAACCGGGGAGCTGTTTTTT.

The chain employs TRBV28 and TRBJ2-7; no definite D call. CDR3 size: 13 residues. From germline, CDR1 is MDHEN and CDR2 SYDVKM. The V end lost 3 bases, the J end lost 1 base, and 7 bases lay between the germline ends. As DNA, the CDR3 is TGTGCCAGCAGTTTGGTCAGATCCTACGAGCAGTACTTC. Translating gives CASSLVRSYEQYF. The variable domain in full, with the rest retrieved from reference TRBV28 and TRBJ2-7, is DVKVTQSSRYLVKRTGEKVFLECVQDMDHENMFWYRQDPGLGLRLIYFSYDVKMKEKGDIPEGYSVSREKKERFSLILESASTNQTSMYLCASSLVRSYEQYFGPGTRLTVT.

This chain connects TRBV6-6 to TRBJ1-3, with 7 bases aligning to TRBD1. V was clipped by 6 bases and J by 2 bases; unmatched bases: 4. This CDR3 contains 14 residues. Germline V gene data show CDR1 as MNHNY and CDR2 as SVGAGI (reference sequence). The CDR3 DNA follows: TGTGCCAGCAGGACCGGGACAGCTGGAAACACCATATATTTT. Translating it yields CASRTGTAGNTIYF.

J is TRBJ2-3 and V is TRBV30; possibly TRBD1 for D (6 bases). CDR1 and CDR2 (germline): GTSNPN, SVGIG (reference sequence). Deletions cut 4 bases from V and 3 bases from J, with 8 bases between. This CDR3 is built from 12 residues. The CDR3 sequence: CAWNRDTDTQYF. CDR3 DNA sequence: TGTGCCTGGAACAGGGATACAGATACGCAGTATTTT.

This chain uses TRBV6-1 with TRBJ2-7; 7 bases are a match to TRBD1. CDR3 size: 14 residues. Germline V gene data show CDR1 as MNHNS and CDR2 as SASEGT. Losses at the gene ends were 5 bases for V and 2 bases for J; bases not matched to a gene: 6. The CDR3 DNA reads TGTGCCAGCAGTAAGGACAGGTTAACCTACGAGCAGTACTTC. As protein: CASSKDRLTYEQYF.

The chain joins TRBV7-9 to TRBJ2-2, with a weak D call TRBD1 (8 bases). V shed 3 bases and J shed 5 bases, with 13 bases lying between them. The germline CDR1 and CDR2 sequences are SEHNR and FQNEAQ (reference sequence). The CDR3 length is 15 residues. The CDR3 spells CASSFYRGGTGELFF. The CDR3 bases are TGTGCCAGCAGCTTCTACAGGGGGGGGACCGGGGAGCTGTTTTTT.

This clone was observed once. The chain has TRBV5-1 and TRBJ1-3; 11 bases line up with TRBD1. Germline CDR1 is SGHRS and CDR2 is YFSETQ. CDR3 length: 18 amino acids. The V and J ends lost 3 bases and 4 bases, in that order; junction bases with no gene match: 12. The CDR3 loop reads CASSYGQGAKTDGNTIYF. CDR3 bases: TGCGCCAGCAGCTATGGACAGGGGGCGAAGACAGACGGAAACACCATATATTTT.

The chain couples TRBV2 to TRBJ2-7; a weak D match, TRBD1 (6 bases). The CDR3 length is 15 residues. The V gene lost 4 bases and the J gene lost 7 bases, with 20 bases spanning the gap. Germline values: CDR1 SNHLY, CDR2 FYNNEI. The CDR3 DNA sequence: TGTGCCAGCAGTGTAAGAGGGGGAAGTCAGGGGGAGCAGTACTTC. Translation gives CASSVRGGSQGEQYF.

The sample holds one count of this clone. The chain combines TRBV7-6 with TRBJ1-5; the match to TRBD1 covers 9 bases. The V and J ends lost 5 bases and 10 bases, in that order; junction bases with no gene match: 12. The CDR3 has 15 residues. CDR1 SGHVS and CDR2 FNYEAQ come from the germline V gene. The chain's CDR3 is CASSTFTGGLGPQHF. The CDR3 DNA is TGTGCCAGCAGCACTTTTACAGGGGGCTTGGGTCCCCAGCATTTT. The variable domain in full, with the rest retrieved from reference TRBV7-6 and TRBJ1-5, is GAGVSQSPRYKVTKRGQDVALRCDPISGHVSLYWYRQALGQGPEFLTYFNYEAQQDKSGLPNDRFSAERPEGSISTLTIQRTEQRDSAMYRCASSTFTGGLGPQHFGDGTRLSIL.

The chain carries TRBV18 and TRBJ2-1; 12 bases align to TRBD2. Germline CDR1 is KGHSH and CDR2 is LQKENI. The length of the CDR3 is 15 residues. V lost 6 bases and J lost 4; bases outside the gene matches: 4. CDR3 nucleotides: TGTGCCAGCTCCACTAGCGGGAGGCAATACAATGAGCAGTTCTTC. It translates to CASSTSGRQYNEQFF.

The CDR3 region is CASSKGQGRPETQYF. The CDR3 region has the DNA TGTGCCAGTAGCAAGGGACAGGGGAGGCCAGAGACCCAGTACTTC. The chain is built from TRBV19 and TRBJ2-5; 10 bases match TRBD1. CDR3 size: 15 residues. Germline V gene sequence: CDR1 LNHDA, CDR2 SQIVND (reference sequence). J was trimmed by 4 bases and V by 6 bases; bases with no gene match: 8.

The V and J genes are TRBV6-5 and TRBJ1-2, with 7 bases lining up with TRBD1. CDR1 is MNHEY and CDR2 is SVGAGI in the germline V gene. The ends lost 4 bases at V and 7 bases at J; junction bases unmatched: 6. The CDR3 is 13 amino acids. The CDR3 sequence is CASSSEGARGYTF. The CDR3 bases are TGTGCCAGCAGTTCTGAGGGGGCGCGTGGCTACACCTTC.

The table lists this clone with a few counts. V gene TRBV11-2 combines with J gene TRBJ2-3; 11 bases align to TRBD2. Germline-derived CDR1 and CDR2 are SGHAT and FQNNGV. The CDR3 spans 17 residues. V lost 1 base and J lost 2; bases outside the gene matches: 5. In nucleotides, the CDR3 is TGTGCCAGCAGCTTAGGAACTAGCGGGAGTTTCACAGATACGCAGTATTTT. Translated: CASSLGTSGSFTDTQYF.

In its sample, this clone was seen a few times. This chain's CDR3 is CASSQVFFLAGESGTDTQYF. In DNA form, the CDR3 reads TGTGCCAGCAGCCAAGTTTTTTTCCTAGCGGGGGAGAGTGGCACAGATACGCAGTATTTT. The rearrangement joins TRBV4-2 to TRBJ2-3; TRBD2 matches 10 bases. The CDR3 extends over 20 amino acids. With 1 base clipped from V and 1 base from J, the junction kept 14 bases outside the gene matches. CDR1 and CDR2 (germline): LGHNA, YNFKEQ.

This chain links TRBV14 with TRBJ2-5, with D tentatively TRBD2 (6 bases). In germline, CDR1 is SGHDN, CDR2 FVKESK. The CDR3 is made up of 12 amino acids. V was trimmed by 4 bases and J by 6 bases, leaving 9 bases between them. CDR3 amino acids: CASSPAGQTQYF. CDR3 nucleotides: TGTGCCAGCAGCCCGGCGGGACAGACCCAGTACTTC.

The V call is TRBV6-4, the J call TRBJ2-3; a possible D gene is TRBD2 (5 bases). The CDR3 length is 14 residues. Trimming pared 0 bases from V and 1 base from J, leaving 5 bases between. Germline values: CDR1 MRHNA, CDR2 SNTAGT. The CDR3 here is CASSDSGGTDTQYF. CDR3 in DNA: TGTGCCAGCAGTGACTCCGGGGGCACAGATACGCAGTATTTT.

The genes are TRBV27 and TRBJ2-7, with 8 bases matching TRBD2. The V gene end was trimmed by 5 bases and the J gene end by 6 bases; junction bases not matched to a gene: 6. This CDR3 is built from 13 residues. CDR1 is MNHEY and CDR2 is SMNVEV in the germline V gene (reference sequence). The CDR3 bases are TGTGCCAGCAGTGCGGGACTAGTGGGCGAGCAGTACTTC. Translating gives CASSAGLVGEQYF.